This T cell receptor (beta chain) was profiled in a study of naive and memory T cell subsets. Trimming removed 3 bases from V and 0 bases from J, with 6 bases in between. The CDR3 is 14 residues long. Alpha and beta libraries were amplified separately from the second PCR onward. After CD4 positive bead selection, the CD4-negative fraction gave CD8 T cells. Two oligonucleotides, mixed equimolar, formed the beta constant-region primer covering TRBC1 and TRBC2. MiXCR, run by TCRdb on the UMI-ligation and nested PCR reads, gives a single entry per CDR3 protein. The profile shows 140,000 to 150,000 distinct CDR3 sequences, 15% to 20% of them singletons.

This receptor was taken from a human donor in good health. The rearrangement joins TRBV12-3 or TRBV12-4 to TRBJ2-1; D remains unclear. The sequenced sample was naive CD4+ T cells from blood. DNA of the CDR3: TGTGCCAGCAGTTTTGCTAGCTCCTACAATGAGCAGTTCTTC. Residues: CASSFASSYNEQFF.